This T cell receptor beta chain was identified in a study of T-cell memory formation after mild COVID-19. Study results and caveats: The main location of contracting CD4+ clones was CM and EM, and that of contracting CD8+ clones was EMRA. CD4/CD8 balance held among clones contracting day 15 to 85, and later expanders leaned CD4+. Proof of SARS-CoV-2 specificity was absent for the second-wave clones that crested on day 37.

Germline values: CDR1 MGHRA, CDR2 YSYEKL. V was trimmed by 1 base and J by 0 bases, leaving 9 bases between them. The CDR3 contains 16 residues. Note on this clonotype: Its antigen is undetermined.

The 5'RACE method, run with constant-segment primers, produced TCR alpha and TCR beta cDNA libraries (carrying sample barcodes and UMIs). TCRdb reanalysed the 5' RACE reads using MiXCR and keeps one entry per CDR3 protein. The top ten clones hold roughly an eighth of a sample with a few hundred thousand distinct CDR3 sequences, about 21% of them seen once. The sample taken for sequencing was PBMCs or a T cell subset sorted from them (not recorded which). This chain joins TRBV4-1 and TRBJ2-2; D call uncertain. This receptor was identified in an adult woman who had mild COVID-19 (a few samples of this study predate the infection). Cell type and time point are not known. CDR3 nucleotides: TGCGCCAGCAGCCAAGGCATTATCGCGAACACCGGGGAGCTGTTTTTT. The encoded protein is CASSQGIIANTGELFF.